A selection of T cell receptor beta chains follows, all from one sample in a study of blood T cell repertoires in COVID-19. Libraries were prepared by immunoSEQ multiplex PCR; TCRdb keeps only in-frame clonotypes and omits some of them. In the table there are over 60,000 clones, 80% to 90% of which are singletons. What was sequenced was peripheral blood. These receptors all come from a man in his forties with acute or convalescent COVID-19. Each CDR3 is given with its conserved first and last residue.

V gene	J gene	CDR3 protein
TRBV30	TRBJ1-6	CAWSAGGSNSPLHF
TRBV9	TRBJ2-2	CASSVDYSGELFF
TRBV5-1	TRBJ1-2	CASSLGQSGGGYTF
TRBV11-3	TRBJ1-1	CASTAVRGEVTEAFF
TRBV19	TRBJ1-2	CASSPGANYGYTF
TRBV9	TRBJ2-1	CASSPRGTAGYNEQFF
TRBV5-1	TRBJ2-3	CASTASDTDTQYF
TRBV6-2/TRBV6-3	TRBJ1-1	CASSSVAGQAEAFF
TRBV5-4	TRBJ1-1	CASSLAGTNTEAFF
TRBV21-1	TRBJ1-3	CASSKWARGRNTIYF
TRBV6-5	TRBJ2-7	CASRSSGGPTYEQYF
TRBV13	TRBJ1-4	CASSLRTSAEKLFF
TRBV3-1/TRBV3-2	TRBJ2-3	CASSQDPPGLAGTTDTQYF
TRBV10-3	TRBJ2-6	CAISETGGQGGTGANVLTF
TRBV5-5	TRBJ1-6	CASSLQGDSTLHF
TRBV2	TRBJ1-1	CASSLLPTGVKVNTEAFF
TRBV11-2	TRBJ1-4	CASSFLGSPVEKLFF
TRBV5-6	TRBJ2-3	CASSFRGLAGADTQYF
TRBV30	TRBJ1-2	CAWSVTGYGYTF
TRBV18	TRBJ1-6	CASSPLRPGTGDTSPLHF